These 27 T cell receptor beta chains were all obtained from the same sample, sequenced in a study of T cell clones after liver transplantation. Profiling relied on immunoSEQ multiplex PCR, and the TCRdb table lists in-frame clones only, not all of them. The data hold approximately 72,000 clones, with about 88% observed a single time. Material: CD4+ T cells from blood, obtained before liver transplant. These receptors came from a human donor who received a liver transplant.

The V gene is TRBV19, the J gene TRBJ1-5, with D perhaps matching TRBD1 (5 bases). Germline assignment: CDR1 LNHDA and CDR2 SQIVND (reference sequence). This CDR3 has 15 amino acids. The V end was cut by 5 bases, the J end by 4 bases, with 15 bases between. In nucleotides, the CDR3 is TGTGCCAGTAGTGCGATGGACACACCTAATCAGCCCCAGCATTTT. This codes for CASSAMDTPNQPQHF.

The V call is TRBV2, the J call TRBJ2-3; TRBD2 matches 7 bases. V lost 1 base and J lost 7; bases outside the gene matches: 8. Germline CDR1 and CDR2: SNHLY and FYNNEI. This CDR3 comprises 15 residues. The CDR3 sequence is CASSEGGGRIHTQYF. The CDR3 DNA sequence: TGTGCCAGCAGTGAAGGGGGCGGGAGAATCCATACGCAGTATTTT. Supplemented by reference TRBV2 and TRBJ2-3, the full variable domain reads EPEVTQTPSHQVTQMGQEVILRCVPISNHLYFYWYRQILGQKVEFLVSFYNNEISEKSEIFDDQFSVERPDGSNFTLKIRSTKLEDSAMYFCASSEGGGRIHTQYFGPGTRLTVL.

The count of this clone is one. CDR3 in DNA: TGCGCCAGCAGCCCCCCCGGGACCGGGGTTGGTGAAAAACTGTTTTTT. Translated, it gives CASSPPGTGVGEKLFF. The chain carries TRBV5-1 and TRBJ1-4, with a possible D match to TRBD1 (5 bases). Germline V gene data show CDR1 as SGHRS and CDR2 as YFSETQ. V gave up 4 bases and J gave up 7 bases, with 20 bases separating them. The CDR3 covers 16 residues. The whole variable domain, remainder taken from reference TRBV5-1 and TRBJ1-4, is KAGVTQTPRYLIKTRGQQVTLSCSPISGHRSVSWYQQTPGQGLQFLFEYFSETQRNKGNFPGRFSGRQFSNSRSEMNVSTLELGDSALYLCASSPPGTGVGEKLFFGSGTQLSVL.

The gene calls are TRBV11-3 and TRBJ2-6; D might be TRBD2 (5 bases). Germline V lookup: CDR1 SGHNT, CDR2 YENEEA. The CDR3 is 15 amino acids. Trimming stripped 5 bases from V and 2 bases from J, with 10 bases between. The chain's CDR3 is CASSLPGAGANVLTF. CDR3 bases: TGTGCCAGCAGCCTCCCCGGGGCTGGGGCCAACGTCCTGACTTTC.

This sequence joins TRBV7-9 and TRBJ1-3, with unresolved D. The V gene's germline CDR1 is SEHNR and CDR2 FQNEAQ (reference sequence). There are 13 residues in the CDR3. V was clipped by 5 bases and J by 4 bases, with 9 bases between them. In DNA form, the CDR3 reads TGTGCCAGCAGCCAAACCCAGGGAAACACCATATATTTT. It codes for CASSQTQGNTIYF.

The genes are TRBV7-8 and TRBJ2-2, with a tentative D call TRBD1 (8 bases). In germline, CDR1 is SGHVS, CDR2 FQNEAQ. The CDR3 extends over 15 amino acids. Trimming took 5 bases from V and 3 from J, leaving 13 bases between them. This CDR3 reads CASSRTGGDTGELFF. For the CDR3, the DNA is TGTGCCAGCAGCCGAACAGGGGGGGACACCGGGGAGCTGTTTTTT.

This clone was recorded once. The chain joins TRBV6-5 to TRBJ1-1; D not resolved. Germline CDR1 MNHEY, CDR2 SVGAGI. The V end lost 0 bases, the J end lost 3 bases, and 11 bases lay between the germline ends. CDR3 size: 15 residues. This chain's CDR3 is CASSYSRTVDTEAFF. The CDR3 nucleotides read TGTGCCAGCAGTTACTCCAGGACCGTTGACACTGAAGCTTTCTTT.

The rearrangement links TRBV30 to TRBJ1-5; a possible D gene is TRBD1 (5 bases). V lost 2 bases and J 1 base, leaving 6 bases between the germline ends. Germline assignment: CDR1 GTSNPN and CDR2 SVGIG (reference sequence). The CDR3 is made up of 13 amino acids. This CDR3 reads CAWSSGSNQPQHF. The CDR3 coding sequence is TGTGCCTGGAGTTCAGGGAGCAATCAGCCCCAGCATTTT.

The chain links TRBV4-3 to TRBJ2-3; possible D gene TRBD1, 5 bases. This CDR3 is built from 15 residues. Trimming cost V 5 bases and J 6 bases, with 18 bases left between them. Germline values: CDR1 LGHNA, CDR2 YSLEER. As DNA, the CDR3 is TGCGCCAGCAGCGTTTTGATGGGGCCGACGGATACGCAGTATTTT. As protein: CASSVLMGPTDTQYF.

This clone was counted a single time. The chain employs TRBV4-1 and TRBJ2-2; D ambiguous. The CDR3 spans 15 residues. Trimming removed 3 bases at V and 6 bases at J, with 14 bases between. The germline V gene encodes CDR1 MGHRA and CDR2 YSYEKL. The CDR3 protein is CASSQHDLGPGELFF. For the CDR3, the DNA is TGCGCCAGCAGCCAGCATGACTTAGGGCCCGGGGAGCTGTTTTTT.

The chain couples TRBV29-1 to TRBJ2-5; D possibly uses TRBD1 or TRBD2 (5 bases each). The J call may not be correct, given that the DNA end is closer to TRBJ2-7. This CDR3 has 12 amino acids. Germline V gives CDR1 SQVTM, CDR2 ANQGSEA. The CDR3 DNA reads TGCAGCGTTGTGGGACCGGCGACCGAGCAGTACTTC. It encodes CSVVGPATEQYF.

V usage is TRBV11-3 and J usage is TRBJ1-1; 11 positions match TRBD1. Germline CDR1 is SGHNT and CDR2 is YENEEA. The junction had 3 bases not matched to a gene; V was cut back by 3 bases and J by 6 bases. The CDR3 loop spans 14 amino acids. CDR3 region: CASSFGTGGSEAFF. The CDR3 DNA reads TGTGCCAGCAGCTTTGGGACAGGGGGATCTGAAGCTTTCTTT.

This clone came up once. In DNA form, the CDR3 reads TGTGCCAGCAGTTACCGACGTGATTCTAACTATGGCTACACCTTC. Translating it yields CASSYRRDSNYGYTF. The V and J genes are TRBV6-5 and TRBJ1-2; no clear D. Trimming shortened V by 2 bases and J by 0 bases, and 10 bases separated the two germline ends. Germline assignment: CDR1 MNHEY and CDR2 SVGAGI. The CDR3 loop spans 15 amino acids.

The gene calls are TRBV6-4 and TRBJ2-2, with 9 bases aligning to TRBD2. The V gene's germline CDR1 is MRHNA and CDR2 SNTAGT. The CDR3 runs 18 residues. J was trimmed by 2 bases and V by 4 bases; bases with no gene match: 11. DNA of the CDR3: TGTGCCAGCAGTGCATCTGTTAGCGGGAGCGCCAACACCGGGGAGCTGTTTTTT. Amino acids: CASSASVSGSANTGELFF.

This clone was seen once. The V gene is TRBV28, the J gene TRBJ1-3; D not certain. This CDR3 is 14 amino acids long. Looked up from germline, CDR1 is MDHEN and CDR2 is SYDVKM. V lost 7 bases, J lost 0 bases, and 10 bases lay in between. The CDR3 bases are TGTGCCAGCAAGGTCCCTCACTCTGGAAACACCATATATTTT. Encoded protein: CASKVPHSGNTIYF.

The V and J genes are TRBV10-1 and TRBJ2-7, with D possibly matching TRBD1 (5 bases). Germline V lookup: CDR1 WNHNN, CDR2 SYGVQD (reference sequence). The CDR3 consists of 14 residues. Trimming took off 4 bases at V and 2 bases at J, with 12 bases between the two ends. CDR3 sequence (DNA): TGCGCCAGCAGTGGGAACAGGAGACCCTACGAGCAGTACTTC. This translates into CASSGNRRPYEQYF.

The rearrangement uses TRBV5-1 and TRBJ2-7, with TRBD2 identical over 14 bases. Trimming cost V 5 bases and J 1 base; bases outside gene matches: 5. Germline V gives CDR1 SGHRS, CDR2 YFSETQ. The CDR3 extends over 16 amino acids. This CDR3 is CASSSGLAGESYEQYF. CDR3 coding DNA: TGCGCCAGCAGTTCGGGACTAGCGGGAGAGTCCTACGAGCAGTACTTC.

This clone has just one count. V and J are TRBV7-3 and TRBJ1-3; TRBD1 is a possible D gene (6 bases). Germline CDR1 and CDR2: SGHTA and FQGTGA. The CDR3 totals 13 residues. Trimming removed 4 bases from V and 5 bases from J, with 9 bases in between. Here the CDR3 reads CASSSDRRNTIYF. The CDR3 DNA sequence: TGTGCCAGCAGCTCGGACAGAAGAAACACCATATATTTT. The whole variable domain, remainder taken from reference TRBV7-3 and TRBJ1-3, is GAGVSQTPSNKVTEKGKYVELRCDPISGHTALYWYRQSLGQGPEFLIYFQGTGAADDSGLPNDRFFAVRPEGSVSTLKIQRTERGDSAVYLCASSSDRRNTIYFGEGSWLTVV.

The CDR3 region is CASSLGQGFGNTIYF. CDR3 DNA sequence: TGTGCCAGCAGCCTCGGACAGGGGTTCGGAAACACCATATATTTT. The chain uses TRBV5-4 and TRBJ1-3; 9 bases are shared with TRBD1. The trim removed 4 bases at V and 4 bases at J, leaving 6 bases unmatched. Germline V gene lookup returns CDR1 SGHNT and CDR2 YYREEE (reference sequence). This CDR3 has 15 amino acids.

The chain joins TRBV4-1 to TRBJ2-1; 8 positions match TRBD2. Germline CDR1 reads MGHRA; CDR2 reads YSYEKL. This CDR3 contains 20 residues. V was clipped by 4 bases and J by 4 bases; unmatched bases: 21. In DNA, the CDR3 is TGCGCCAGCAGCCCCGGAGGGGGGCGGGAGGCCGGGGCGCGGTACAATGAGCAGTTCTTC. Translated: CASSPGGGREAGARYNEQFF.

V and J are TRBV5-1 and TRBJ2-3; TRBD2 aligns across 10 bases. CDR3 length: 17 amino acids. Germline V lookup: CDR1 SGHRS, CDR2 YFSETQ. V shed 4 bases and J 1 base; nucleotides not matched to a gene: 9. CDR3 amino acids: CASSENLAGVGTDTQYF. The CDR3, as DNA: TGCGCCAGCAGCGAAAACCTAGCGGGAGTGGGCACAGATACGCAGTATTTT.

This chain uses TRBV13 with TRBJ2-1, with 7 nucleotides matching TRBD1. The CDR3 is made up of 14 amino acids. J lost 5 bases, V lost 2 bases, and 3 bases had no gene match. Germline V gene sequence: CDR1 PRHDT, CDR2 FYEKMQ (reference sequence). As DNA, the CDR3 is TGTGCCAGCAGCTTATTTGACAGGGACAATGAGCAGTTCTTC. Its protein product is CASSLFDRDNEQFF.

The rearrangement joins TRBV10-2 to TRBJ2-2; D gene uncertain. V lost 3 bases and J lost 6, with 5 bases in between. The CDR3 runs 12 residues. The germline CDR1 and CDR2 sequences are WSHSY and SAAADI. CDR3 sequence: CASSEMSGELFF. CDR3 nucleotide sequence: TGCGCCAGCAGTGAAATGTCCGGGGAGCTGTTTTTT.

The gene calls are TRBV2 and TRBJ2-5; 8 positions match TRBD1. The length of the CDR3 is 15 residues. CDR1 SNHLY and CDR2 FYNNEI come from the germline V gene. V lost 5 bases and J lost 5; bases outside the gene matches: 10. The chain's CDR3 is CASSPGQGARETQYF. CDR3 coding DNA: TGTGCCAGCAGTCCTGGGCAGGGGGCGCGGGAGACCCAGTACTTC.

The V gene is TRBV5-6, the J gene TRBJ2-4, with D tentatively TRBD2 (6 bases). V was shortened by 5 bases and J by 3 bases, with 15 bases between the two germline ends. There are 15 residues in the CDR3. Germline V CDR1 and CDR2: SGHDT, YYEEEE. CDR3 bases: TGTGCCAGCAGTCCGGGACTCTATCTCAAAAACATTCAGTACTTC. Translated: CASSPGLYLKNIQYF. The full variable domain, in which reference TRBV5-6 and TRBJ2-4 provide the parts outside the CDR3, is DAGVTQSPTHLIKTRGQQVTLRCSPKSGHDTVSWYQQALGQGPQFIFQYYEEEERQRGNFPDRFSGHQFPNYSSELNVNALLLGDSALYLCASSPGLYLKNIQYFGAGTRLSVL.

CDR3 sequence: CATSYTDTQYF. CDR3 sequence (DNA): TGTGCCACCAGCTACACAGATACGCAGTATTTT. The rearrangement uses TRBV15 and TRBJ2-3; D unclear. The CDR3 length is 11 residues. CDR1 LNHNV and CDR2 YYDKDF come from the germline V gene (reference sequence). The V gene lost 5 bases and the J gene lost 2 bases, with 2 bases spanning the gap.

CDR3 sequence reads: CASSLVTGSFTEAFF. The CDR3 coding sequence is TGTGCCAGCAGCTTAGTTACGGGATCTTTCACTGAAGCTTTCTTT. The rearrangement joins TRBV11-3 to TRBJ1-1, with no clear D. The CDR3 sequence is 15 residues long. The germline gives CDR1 SGHNT, CDR2 YENEEA. Between the trimmed V and J ends, which lost 1 base and 4 bases, there was a span of 13 bases.